These T cell receptor beta chains were read from a single sample in a study of beta chain features in type 1 diabetes. Libraries were prepared by immunoSEQ multiplex PCR; TCRdb keeps only in-frame clonotypes and omits some of them. The repertoire consists of a few hundred thousand clones, with 9.5% to 12% occurring once and the leading ten covering about 0.015%. Material for sequencing was naive CD4+ T cells from blood. These receptors were collected from a woman younger than 45 in good health. CDR3s include the opening cysteine and the closing phenylalanine or tryptophan. Each record gives: clone size, V gene, D gene, J gene, CDR3 protein, CDR3 DNA. D genes are given only for firm matches. Some rows mark clone size as missing; the rest say once, few, many or name a class of expanded clone.

few,TRBV2,NA,TRBJ2-3,CASSGLVAVTDTQYF,TGTGCCAGCAGTGGGTTGGTAGCGGTCACAGATACGCAGTATTTT
few,TRBV28,TRBD2,TRBJ2-7,CASSSGAGDFYEQYF,TGTGCCAGCAGTTCCGGGGCGGGAGATTTCTACGAGCAGTACTTC
few,TRBV25-1,TRBD1,TRBJ1-2,CASSEVAEQGANYGYTF,TGTGCCAGCAGTGAAGTAGCGGAACAGGGGGCGAACTATGGCTACACCTTC
few,TRBV7-9,TRBD1,TRBJ2-3,CASSNRGSTDTQYF,TGTGCCAGCAGCAACAGGGGGAGCACAGATACGCAGTATTTT
few,TRBV2,NA,TRBJ2-2,CASSGEITGELFF,TGTGCCAGCAGTGGTGAGATCACCGGGGAGCTGTTTTTT
few,TRBV2,TRBD2,TRBJ2-1,CASRDYSYNEQFF,TGTGCCAGCCGGGACTACTCCTACAATGAGCAGTTCTTC
NA,TRBV11-1,NA,TRBJ1-5,CASSSRRDQPQHF,TGTGCCAGCAGCTCGCGGAGGGATCAGCCCCAGCATTTT
NA,TRBV6-6,NA,TRBJ2-4,CASSYTTARAQQYF,TGTGCCAGCAGTTACACGACAGCGAGAGCTCAGCAGTACTTC
few,TRBV28,TRBD2,TRBJ2-5,CASSAKLAGVETQYF,TGTGCCAGCAGTGCGAAACTAGCGGGAGTGGAGACCCAGTACTTC
few,TRBV19,NA,TRBJ1-5,CASSIGQDGQPQHF,TGTGCCAGTAGTATAGGACAGGACGGTCAGCCCCAGCATTTT
NA,TRBV5-1,TRBD2,TRBJ2-7,CASSLSSGTSYEQYF,TGCGCCAGCAGCTTGTCTTCGGGGACTAGCTACGAGCAGTACTTC
NA,TRBV18,TRBD2,TRBJ2-3,CASSALAGRTDTQYF,TGTGCCAGCTCAGCATTAGCGGGGCGCACAGATACGCAGTATTTT
few,TRBV5-1,TRBD1,TRBJ1-5,CASSPDRAGQPQHF,TGCGCCAGCAGCCCCGACAGGGCAGGCCAGCCCCAGCATTTT
few,TRBV15,TRBD2,TRBJ2-3,CATSRGALAGGTDTQYF,TGTGCCACCAGCAGAGGAGCCCTAGCGGGAGGCACAGATACGCAGTATTTT
NA,TRBV6-1,NA,TRBJ2-1,CASSEYRDMPYNEQFF,TGTGCCAGCAGTGAGTACCGGGACATGCCCTACAATGAGCAGTTCTTC
NA,TRBV6-6,TRBD1,TRBJ2-2,CASRVTGDTGELFF,TGTGCCAGCAGGGTTACAGGGGACACCGGGGAGCTGTTTTTT
NA,TRBV7-2,NA,TRBJ2-1,CASSLTRGEQFF,TGTGCCAGCAGCTTAACCCGAGGCGAGCAGTTCTTC
NA,TRBV9,NA,TRBJ2-7,CASSVDGRFHEQYF,TGTGCCAGCAGCGTAGACGGCAGGTTCCACGAGCAGTACTTC
few,TRBV2,TRBD1,TRBJ2-2,CASRETGTGRTGELFF,TGTGCCAGCAGGGAAACCGGGACAGGGAGGACCGGGGAGCTGTTTTTT
NA,TRBV25-1,TRBD1,TRBJ1-4,CASSVGTGGGEKLFF,TGTGCCAGCAGTGTTGGGACAGGGGGAGGTGAAAAACTGTTTTTT
few,TRBV11-3,TRBD2,TRBJ2-2,CASSIGTTNTGELFF,TGTGCCAGCAGCATCGGGACTACGAACACCGGGGAGCTGTTTTTT
NA,TRBV19,NA,TRBJ2-7,CASSMRGGKLYEQYF,TGTGCCAGTAGTATGAGAGGAGGGAAGTTGTACGAGCAGTACTTC
few,TRBV4-2,TRBD1,TRBJ2-7,CASSQVGQGYYEQYF,TGTGCCAGCAGCCAAGTGGGACAGGGTTACTACGAGCAGTACTTC
few,TRBV5-6,TRBD2,TRBJ2-5,CASGLAVQETQYF,TGTGCCAGCGGACTAGCAGTCCAAGAGACCCAGTACTTC
NA,TRBV29-1,TRBD2,TRBJ2-7,CSVGGPGLAGTEQYF,TGCAGCGTTGGAGGGCCGGGACTAGCGGGAACCGAGCAGTACTTC
NA,TRBV4-3,NA,TRBJ1-2,CASSQGPGPFYGYTF,TGCGCCAGCAGCCAAGGTCCAGGGCCCTTCTATGGCTACACCTTC
NA,TRBV11-2,NA,TRBJ2-5,CASSLEQGQGETQYF,TGTGCCAGCAGCTTAGAACAGGGTCAGGGAGAGACCCAGTACTTC
NA,TRBV7-9,NA,TRBJ1-3,CASSLGAGSGNTIYF,TGTGCCAGCAGCTTGGGGGCCGGCTCTGGAAACACCATATATTTT
NA,TRBV18,NA,TRBJ1-5,CASSDGVSNQPQHF,TGTGCCAGTTCCGACGGGGTTTCCAATCAGCCCCAGCATTTT